Shown below are 27 T cell receptor beta chains from a single sample sequenced in a study of blood T cell repertoires in COVID-19. The table came from immunoSEQ multiplex PCR; TCRdb's copy has only in-frame clones and leaves some out. This sample carries some 100,000 clones, roughly 80% of them seen once, and the ten largest clones take about 9.4%. Material: peripheral blood. These receptors came from a human donor in a cohort sampled during active COVID-19.

This clone was observed once. The chain combines TRBV4-1 with TRBJ1-4, with TRBD1 as a possible D gene (6 bases). Trimming removed 4 bases from V and 8 bases from J, with 17 bases in between. Germline V gene data show CDR1 as MGHRA and CDR2 as YSYEKL. The CDR3 extends over 15 amino acids. The CDR3 reads CASSRDTTRGEKLFF. In DNA, the CDR3 is TGCGCCAGCAGCCGGGACACGACCCGAGGAGAAAAACTGTTTTTT.

The chain recombines TRBV5-1 with TRBJ2-7, with D perhaps matching TRBD1 (5 bases). Germline V gene data show CDR1 as SGHRS and CDR2 as YFSETQ. Trimming shortened V by 0 bases and J by 1 base, and 17 bases separated the two germline ends. The CDR3 loop spans 17 amino acids. The CDR3 nucleotides are TGCGCCAGCAGCTTGGGGCCCGAAGGGGCGTCGTCCTACGAGCAGTACTTC. Translating gives CASSLGPEGASSYEQYF. Full variable domain (remainder filled in from reference TRBV5-1 and TRBJ2-7): KAGVTQTPRYLIKTRGQQVTLSCSPISGHRSVSWYQQTPGQGLQFLFEYFSETQRNKGNFPGRFSGRQFSNSRSEMNVSTLELGDSALYLCASSLGPEGASSYEQYFGPGTRLTVT.

A few counts support this clone. The V and J genes are TRBV13 and TRBJ1-5; maybe TRBD1 (6 bases). This CDR3 is built from 13 residues. Per germline, CDR1 PRHDT and CDR2 FYEKMQ (reference sequence). Trimming cost V 6 bases and J 4 bases, with 10 bases left between them. In DNA form, the CDR3 reads TGTGCCAGCAGTCTTACAGGGAATCAGCCCCAGCATTTT. Translated: CASSLTGNQPQHF.

V is TRBV3-1 (or the pseudogene TRBV3-2) and J is TRBJ1-2, with a weak D call TRBD1 (6 bases). The CDR3 contains 16 residues. Deletions cut 4 bases from V and 0 bases from J, with 15 bases between. Per germline, CDR1 LGHDT and CDR2 YNNKEL (reference sequence). The CDR3, as DNA: TGTGCCAGCAGCCTCTGGCGACAGGAGGCTAACTATGGCTACACCTTC. This sequence encodes CASSLWRQEANYGYTF.

This clone has just a few counts. J is TRBJ1-2 and V is TRBV19; 8 bases fit TRBD1. With 3 bases clipped from V and 4 bases from J, the junction kept 7 bases outside the gene matches. Germline CDR1 is LNHDA and CDR2 is SQIVND (reference sequence). The CDR3 has 15 amino acids. The CDR3 spells CASSIGQGIVYGYTF. In DNA, the CDR3 is TGTGCCAGTAGTATCGGACAGGGTATCGTCTATGGCTACACCTTC.

This chain links TRBV14 with TRBJ1-2; 9 bases map to TRBD1. The CDR3 runs to 14 residues. J gave up 7 bases and V 2 bases, and 5 bases lay outside the gene matches. Looked up from germline, CDR1 is SGHDN and CDR2 is FVKESK. The CDR3 nucleotides read TGTGCCAGCAGCCAAAACAGGGGGCCGAGTGGCTACACCTTC. Protein product: CASSQNRGPSGYTF.

This rearrangement joins TRBV4-3 to TRBJ1-4; 8 bases are a match to TRBD1. CDR1 and CDR2 (germline): LGHNA, YSLEER. V shed 4 bases and J 8 bases; nucleotides not matched to a gene: 3. The CDR3 covers 13 residues. The DNA of the CDR3 is TGCGCCAGCAGCCGACAGGGGAAAGAAAAACTGTTTTTT. Translation: CASSRQGKEKLFF.

The chain recombines TRBV4-3 with TRBJ2-1, with 8 nucleotides matching TRBD1. The J segment lost 8 bases and the V segment lost 0 bases, leaving 9 bases of the junction unmatched. This CDR3 is 16 amino acids long. The germline V gene has CDR1 LGHNA and CDR2 YSLEER. The CDR3, as DNA: TGCGCCAGCAGCCAAGATTGGACAGGGAGATTGGATGAGCAGTTCTTC. Translation: CASSQDWTGRLDEQFF.

The chain links TRBV6-4 to TRBJ2-2, with 14 nucleotides matching TRBD2. CDR3 length: 18 residues. Trimming cost V 2 bases and J 5 bases; bases outside gene matches: 7. Germline V gene lookup returns CDR1 MRHNA and CDR2 SNTAGT. CDR3 residues: CASSDRGLAGVGTGELFF. CDR3 in DNA: TGTGCCAGCAGTGACCGGGGACTAGCGGGAGTCGGGACCGGGGAGCTGTTTTTT.

The chain uses TRBV3-1 (or the pseudogene TRBV3-2) and TRBJ2-7; maybe TRBD1 (5 bases). V lost 1 base and J 2 bases, leaving 12 bases between the germline ends. The CDR3 contains 15 residues. Germline V CDR1 and CDR2: LGHDT, YNNKEL (reference sequence). CDR3 in DNA: TGTGCCAGCAGCCAAGGGGGCCTTGGGGCCTACGAGCAGTACTTC. Protein product: CASSQGGLGAYEQYF.

The chain uses TRBV24-1 and TRBJ2-7; TRBD1 matches 11 bases. Germline values: CDR1 KGHDR, CDR2 SFDVKD. This CDR3 comprises 15 residues. With V trimmed by 7 bases and J by 4 bases, 8 bases remained unmatched. For the CDR3, the DNA is TGTGCCACCAGCGCCGCTGGGACAGGGGGGTACGAGCAGTACTTC. Translation: CATSAAGTGGYEQYF.

The rearrangement joins TRBV5-4 to TRBJ2-7; possibly TRBD1 for D (5 bases). The CDR3 extends over 14 amino acids. Trimming removed 1 base at V and 6 bases at J, with 14 bases between. Per germline, CDR1 SGHNT and CDR2 YYREEE (reference sequence). The CDR3 protein is CASSLIGARVEQYF. The CDR3 DNA reads TGTGCCAGCAGCTTGATAGGGGCGCGAGTCGAGCAGTACTTC.

V and J are TRBV6-1 and TRBJ2-7; TRBD1 agrees at 11 bases. V dropped 2 bases and J dropped 1; count of bases not matched to a gene: 4. This CDR3 region has 16 residues. The germline V gene has CDR1 MNHNS and CDR2 SASEGT. The chain's CDR3 is CASSESGTGGSYEQYF. CDR3 coding DNA: TGTGCCAGCAGTGAATCCGGGACAGGGGGATCCTACGAGCAGTACTTC.

V usage is TRBV7-9 and J usage is TRBJ2-7; 13 bases match TRBD2. The V and J ends lost 5 bases and 0 bases, in that order; junction bases with no gene match: 1. The length of the CDR3 is 15 residues. Germline V gene lookup returns CDR1 SEHNR and CDR2 FQNEAQ (reference sequence). The chain's CDR3 is CASSRTSGSSYEQYF. Written as DNA, the CDR3 is TGTGCCAGCAGCCGGACTAGCGGGAGCTCCTACGAGCAGTACTTC.

The chain couples TRBV19 to TRBJ1-1; 8 positions match TRBD1. There are 16 residues in the CDR3. Unmatched junction bases numbered 14, after V lost 6 bases and J lost 5 bases. Germline V CDR1 and CDR2: LNHDA, SQIVND (reference sequence). The DNA of the CDR3 is TGTGCCAGTAGGCCGACAGGGGCCCTTAGAAGGACTGAAGCTTTCTTT. Translating it yields CASRPTGALRRTEAFF.

The chain employs TRBV7-2 and TRBJ2-3, with 11 bases aligning to TRBD2. Trimming at V came to 5 bases and at J to 0 bases, leaving 7 bases not matched to a gene. Germline loops: CDR1 SGHTA, CDR2 FQGNSA. CDR3 size: 17 residues. The CDR3 here is CASSVLAGGISTDTQYF. CDR3 DNA sequence: TGTGCCAGCAGCGTTTTAGCGGGAGGGATTAGCACAGATACGCAGTATTTT.

The chain uses TRBV5-1 and TRBJ2-5; tentatively, D is TRBD1 (6 bases). The CDR3 has 13 residues. Germline lookup yields CDR1 SGHRS and CDR2 YFSETQ. V lost 0 bases to trimming and J lost 5 bases, with 8 bases between them. The CDR3 DNA is TGCGCCAGCAGCTTGGCAGGGGACGAGACCCAGTACTTC. This translates into CASSLAGDETQYF.

The J gene is TRBJ2-7, the V gene TRBV29-1, with 10 bases aligning to TRBD1. V lost 1 base to trimming and J lost 4 bases; unmatched junction nucleotides: 4. Per germline, CDR1 SQVTM and CDR2 ANQGSEA. CDR3 length equals 14 residues. CDR3: CSVEAGQGTYEQYF. The CDR3 region has the DNA TGCAGCGTTGAAGCGGGACAGGGGACATACGAGCAGTACTTC.

This rearrangement joins TRBV5-1 to TRBJ2-3; 9 bases are a match to TRBD2. The CDR3 runs 15 residues. V trimming: 1 base; J trimming: 4 bases; junction bases outside the gene matches: 4. Germline CDR1 SGHRS, CDR2 YFSETQ. The CDR3 here is CASSLQAGGPDTQYF. Written as DNA, the CDR3 is TGCGCCAGCAGCTTGCAGGCGGGAGGGCCAGATACGCAGTATTTT.

The chain recombines TRBV28 with TRBJ2-2, with 7 bases identical to TRBD1. J gave up 5 bases and V 7 bases, and 7 bases lay outside the gene matches. The germline gives CDR1 MDHEN, CDR2 SYDVKM. This CDR3 contains 14 residues. As DNA, the CDR3 is TGTGCCAGCACCACGACAGGGCGAACCGGGGAGCTGTTTTTT. Translating it yields CASTTTGRTGELFF.

This clone was counted only a few times. This rearrangement joins TRBV6-5 to TRBJ1-5; the D gene is possibly TRBD1 (6 bases). Germline lookup yields CDR1 MNHEY and CDR2 SVGAGI. The CDR3 totals 13 residues. The germline V and J ends were trimmed by 4 bases and 3 bases, with 7 bases remaining between them. CDR3 amino acids: CASSWTVNQPQHF. CDR3 DNA sequence: TGTGCCAGCAGTTGGACAGTCAATCAGCCCCAGCATTTT.

This clone was seen only a few times. This chain connects TRBV3-1 (or the pseudogene TRBV3-2) to TRBJ2-5; D is unclear. Germline V gives CDR1 LGHDT, CDR2 YNNKEL (reference sequence). V was clipped by 4 bases and J by 0 bases, with 9 bases between them. The CDR3 runs to 14 residues. For the CDR3, the DNA is TGTGCCAGCAGCCCCCCAGATTACCAAGAGACCCAGTACTTC. This codes for CASSPPDYQETQYF.

The chain couples TRBV7-2 to TRBJ2-3; unclear D gene. Germline lookup yields CDR1 SGHTA and CDR2 FQGNSA. V lost 1 base, J lost 2 bases, and 7 bases lay in between. CDR3 length: 14 residues. The CDR3 region is CASSLELDTDTQYF. The CDR3 DNA reads as TGTGCCAGCAGCTTAGAACTCGACACAGATACGCAGTATTTT.

The chain joins TRBV7-2 to TRBJ2-5, with D perhaps matching TRBD2 (5 bases). The germline V gene encodes CDR1 SGHTA and CDR2 FQGNSA. The CDR3 runs 13 residues. V was shortened by 6 bases and J by 1 base, with 9 bases between the two germline ends. For the CDR3, the DNA is TGTGCCAGCAGAGCTAGCCCCCAAGAGACCCAGTACTTC. It is translated as CASRASPQETQYF.

This clone appeared many times. The chain employs TRBV7-9 and TRBJ2-7, with TRBD1 matching 8 bases. The CDR3 is 16 residues long. From germline, CDR1 is SEHNR and CDR2 FQNEAQ (reference sequence). Trimming removed 4 bases from V and 7 bases from J; junction bases left unmatched: 15. The CDR3 DNA reads as TGTGCCAGCAGCTCAGAGGGCGGCAGGGGGCTAAAAGAGCAGTACTTC. Protein: CASSSEGGRGLKEQYF.

The chain employs TRBV30 and TRBJ1-2; 7 bases map to TRBD1. J gave up 6 bases and V 4 bases, and 11 bases lay outside the gene matches. The CDR3 is made up of 14 amino acids. The germline CDR1 and CDR2 sequences are GTSNPN and SVGIG (reference sequence). The chain's CDR3 is CAWNLRVQGDGYTF. CDR3 coding DNA: TGTGCCTGGAACCTTAGAGTGCAGGGGGATGGCTACACCTTC.

This rearrangement joins TRBV27 to TRBJ2-5, with TRBD1 identical over 8 bases. Germline values: CDR1 MNHEY, CDR2 SMNVEV (reference sequence). J gave up 5 bases and V 3 bases, and 8 bases lay outside the gene matches. The CDR3 sequence is 15 residues long. The CDR3 region is CASSLSRTGIETQYF. DNA of the CDR3: TGTGCCAGCAGTTTGAGCAGGACAGGGATTGAGACCCAGTACTTC.